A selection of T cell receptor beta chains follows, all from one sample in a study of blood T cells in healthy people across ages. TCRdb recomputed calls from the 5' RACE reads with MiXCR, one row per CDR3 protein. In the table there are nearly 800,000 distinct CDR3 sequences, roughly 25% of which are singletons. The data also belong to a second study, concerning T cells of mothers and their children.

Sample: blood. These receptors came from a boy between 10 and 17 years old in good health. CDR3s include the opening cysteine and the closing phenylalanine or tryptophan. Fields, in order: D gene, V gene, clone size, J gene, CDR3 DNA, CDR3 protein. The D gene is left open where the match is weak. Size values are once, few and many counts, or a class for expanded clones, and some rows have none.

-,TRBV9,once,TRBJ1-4,TGTGCCAGCAGCGTAGAGGCCTTCCCAACTAATGAAAAACTGTTTTTT,CASSVEAFPTNEKLFF
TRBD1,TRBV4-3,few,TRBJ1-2,TGCGCCAGCAGCCAAGTTGACAGGGAGGGTGGCTACACCTTC,CASSQVDREGGYTF
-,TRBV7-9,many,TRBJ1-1,TGTGCCAGCAGCTTAACAGGGACGACTGAAGCTTTCTTT,CASSLTGTTEAFF
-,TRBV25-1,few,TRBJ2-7,TGTGCCAGCAGTGACCTACTCTATCTGGGCGAGCAGTACTTC,CASSDLLYLGEQYF
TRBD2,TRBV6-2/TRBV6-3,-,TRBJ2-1,TGTGCCAGCAGCCGAGTTGGGACTAGCGGACCCTACAATGAGCAGTTCTTC,CASSRVGTSGPYNEQFF
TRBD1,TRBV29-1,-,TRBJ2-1,TGCAGCGTCCGTAAGGGGACAGGGAAAGTCTACAATGAGCAGTTCTTC,CSVRKGTGKVYNEQFF
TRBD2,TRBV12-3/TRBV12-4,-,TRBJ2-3,TGTGCCACCACAGCGGGAAATACAGATACGCAGTATTTT,CATTAGNTDTQYF
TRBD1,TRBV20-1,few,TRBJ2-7,TGCAGTGCTAGTCCCACCGTGACAGGGAACATCGTAACCTACGAGCAGTACTTC,CSASPTVTGNIVTYEQYF
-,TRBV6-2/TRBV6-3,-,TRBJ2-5,TGTGCCAGCGGGGCGCGGGCAGCCTCCCAAGAGACCCAGTACTTC,CASGARAASQETQYF
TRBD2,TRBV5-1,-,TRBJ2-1,TGCGCCAGCAGGTTCGGACTAGCGGGAGTCAATGAGCAGTTCTTC,CASRFGLAGVNEQFF
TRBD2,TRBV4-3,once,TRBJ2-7,TGCGCCAGCAGCCCGCGGGAGGGGGTTTACGAGCAGTACTTC,CASSPREGVYEQYF
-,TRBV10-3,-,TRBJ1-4,TGTGCCACACGGGGTCCTAATGAAAGACTGTTTTTT,CATRGPNERLFF
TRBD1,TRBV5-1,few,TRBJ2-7,TGCGCCAGCAGCTTGGTGGGACAGGGGGACCACGAGCAGTACTTC,CASSLVGQGDHEQYF
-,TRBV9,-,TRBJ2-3,TGTGCCAGCAGCGCAGACAGCCACACAGATACGCAGTATTTT,CASSADSHTDTQYF
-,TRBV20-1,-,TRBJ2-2,TGCAGTGCTAGTAGTCCCTACACCGGGGAGCTGTTTTTT,CSASSPYTGELFF
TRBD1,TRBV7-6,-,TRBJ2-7,TGTGCCAGCAGCTTAGGTTGGACAGGGGACGAGCAGTACTTC,CASSLGWTGDEQYF
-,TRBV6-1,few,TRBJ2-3,TGTGCCAGCATCCCGGACGCAGATACGCAGTATTTT,CASIPDADTQYF
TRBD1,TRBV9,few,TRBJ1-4,TGTGCCAGCAGCGTAGTAGGACAGGGAAGTGAAAAACTGTTTTTT,CASSVVGQGSEKLFF
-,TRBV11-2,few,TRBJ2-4,TGTGCCAGCAGTCCCCTGGAACAGAACATTCAGTACTTC,CASSPLEQNIQYF
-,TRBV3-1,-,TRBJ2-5,TGTGCCAGCAGCCAAGATCTAGCCGGTCGGGGGCCCCAGTACTTC,CASSQDLAGRGPQYF
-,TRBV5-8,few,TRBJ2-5,TGTGCCAGCAGCTTGGCTACAGGGATCGTGACCCAGTACTTC,CASSLATGIVTQYF
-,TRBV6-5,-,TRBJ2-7,TGTGCCAGCAGTTTCGGGGCGCCGGGGTGGTACGAGCAGTACTTC,CASSFGAPGWYEQYF
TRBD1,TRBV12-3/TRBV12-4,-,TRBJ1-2,TGTGCCAGCAGCCCAGGACAGGGGGGTACTGGCTACACCTTC,CASSPGQGGTGYTF
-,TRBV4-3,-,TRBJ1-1,TGCGCCAGCAGCCAAGATCTCAGCAACACTGAAGCTTCCTTT,CASSQDLSNTEASF
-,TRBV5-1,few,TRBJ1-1,TGCGCCAGCAGCGAAGGGACATCTAAAGGGACTGAAGCTTTCTTT,CASSEGTSKGTEAFF
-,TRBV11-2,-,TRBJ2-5,TGTGCCAGCAGCTTAGAACAGGGTAGGGGCGAGACCCAGTACTTC,CASSLEQGRGETQYF
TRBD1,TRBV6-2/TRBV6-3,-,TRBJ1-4,TGTGCCAGCAGTTCACCGGGACAGGGGGGTCCTTTGGATTTT,CASSSPGQGGPLDF
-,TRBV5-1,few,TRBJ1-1,TGCGCCAGCAGCTTGTCGGGTTCCTTGGGCATGAACACTGAAGCTTTCTTT,CASSLSGSLGMNTEAFF
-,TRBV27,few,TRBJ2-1,TGTGCCAGCGAGGACTACCGCTACAATGAGCAGTTCTTC,CASEDYRYNEQFF
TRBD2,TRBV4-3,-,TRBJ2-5,TGCGCCAGCAGCCCGGGACTAGCGGGGGGGGGATCAGAGACCCAGTACTTC,CASSPGLAGGGSETQYF
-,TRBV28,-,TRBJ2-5,-,CASSSSGFIYEQYF
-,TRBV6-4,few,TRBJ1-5,TGTGCCAGCAGCGCGGACCGTCGACAGTCGTATAGCAATCAGCCCCAGCATTTT,CASSADRRQSYSNQPQHF
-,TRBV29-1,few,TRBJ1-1,TGCAGCGCGGAGGTCGAGGGCACTGAAGCTTTCTTT,CSAEVEGTEAFF
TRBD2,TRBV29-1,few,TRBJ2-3,TGCAGCGTTGTAGGTCTAGCGGGCCCTACGCAGTATTTT,CSVVGLAGPTQYF
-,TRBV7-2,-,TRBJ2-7,TGTGCCAGCAGCTTAGGGGAAGCGGGTTACGAGCAGTACTTC,CASSLGEAGYEQYF
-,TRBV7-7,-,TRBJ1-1,TGTGCTAGCAGCCCCCTGGACAGCACTGAAGCTTTCTTT,CASSPLDSTEAFF
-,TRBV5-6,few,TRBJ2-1,TGTGCCAGCAGCCCCCCCGGACTAAGCAGGTATGAGCAGTTCTTC,CASSPPGLSRYEQFF